The 22 T cell receptor beta chains presented below share a single source sample, sequenced in a study of memory CD4+ T cells and cytomegalovirus serostatus. Single viable CD3+CD4+CD8-CD45RO+ cells were sorted as the memory CD4+ T cells. Assay: immunoSEQ multiplex PCR; the TCRdb copy retains only in-frame clones and omits some. The sample lists about 41,000 clones; around 78% were seen once. Material: memory CD4+ T cells from blood. All receptors come from an adult in good health and CMV-seronegative.

This chain joins TRBV9 and TRBJ2-7; either TRBD1 or TRBD2 may supply D (5 bases each). The CDR3 covers 15 residues. The germline V gene encodes CDR1 SGDLS and CDR2 YYNGEE. The ends were cut back, 3 bases at V and 2 bases at J, with 15 bases in the middle. In DNA form, the CDR3 reads TGTGCCAGCAGCGCCCTTCCGGGACCGACCTACGAGCAGTACTTC. It is translated as CASSALPGPTYEQYF.

The rearrangement uses TRBV14 and TRBJ2-5, with D hard to call. The CDR3 length is 13 residues. Germline lookup yields CDR1 SGHDN and CDR2 FVKESK. V lost 6 bases, J lost 4 bases, and 12 bases lay in between. DNA of the CDR3: TGTGCCAGCAGTATCCAGGCCGGAGAGACCCAGTACTTC. It is translated as CASSIQAGETQYF.

This clone was counted only a few times. This chain links TRBV15 with TRBJ2-3; 12 bases agree with TRBD2. Germline V lookup: CDR1 LNHNV, CDR2 YYDKDF (reference sequence). J lost 4 bases, V lost 3 bases, and 2 bases had no gene match. The CDR3 contains 15 residues. The CDR3 DNA is TGTGCCACCAGCAGCGGACTAGCGGGATCAGATACGCAGTATTTT. Protein product: CATSSGLAGSDTQYF.

The J gene is TRBJ2-1, the V gene TRBV25-1, with 7 bases matching TRBD1. The germline V gene encodes CDR1 MGHDK and CDR2 SYGVNS. J lost 15 bases, V lost 5 bases, and 13 bases had no gene match. This CDR3 has 13 residues. CDR3 bases: TGTGCCAGCAGTCAATCCGGGACAGTCTTTCTGTTCTTC. Translation gives CASSQSGTVFLFF.

The rearrangement uses TRBV7-2 and TRBJ2-2; no definite D call. This CDR3 spans 14 amino acids. The V gene's germline CDR1 is SGHTA and CDR2 FQGNSA. V was pared by 5 bases and J by 1 base, with 8 bases between. The DNA for the CDR3 is TGTGCCAGCAGCGTCCGACAGAACACCGGGGAGCTGTTTTTT. Amino acid sequence: CASSVRQNTGELFF.

This chain links TRBV28 with TRBJ2-7; D assignment may be TRBD1 or TRBD2 (5 bases each). The CDR3 loop spans 14 amino acids. Trimming cost V 4 bases and J 2 bases, with 12 bases left between them. Germline-derived CDR1 and CDR2 are MDHEN and SYDVKM. For the CDR3, the DNA is TGTGCCAGCAGTTCTCATCAGGGACCCTACGAGCAGTACTTC. Amino acids: CASSSHQGPYEQYF.

This clone was recorded only once. The chain couples TRBV28 to TRBJ2-2; 10 bases agree with TRBD1. This CDR3 region has 14 residues. In germline, CDR1 is MDHEN, CDR2 SYDVKM. V was pared by 10 bases and J by 6 bases, with 8 bases of the junction left unmatched. The CDR3 is CAILGQGGSGELFF. In nucleotides, the CDR3 is TGTGCCATCCTAGGACAGGGGGGTTCCGGGGAGCTGTTTTTT.

V and J are TRBV7-3 and TRBJ2-3; D unclear. V was shortened by 3 bases and J by 0 bases, with 10 bases between the two germline ends. This CDR3 has 15 residues. Germline V gives CDR1 SGHTA, CDR2 FQGTGA. CDR3 protein: CASSFGSASTDTQYF. The DNA of the CDR3 is TGTGCCAGCAGCTTCGGCAGTGCTAGCACAGATACGCAGTATTTT. Variable domain in full (rest from reference TRBV7-3 and TRBJ2-3): GAGVSQTPSNKVTEKGKYVELRCDPISGHTALYWYRQSLGQGPEFLIYFQGTGAADDSGLPNDRFFAVRPEGSVSTLKIQRTERGDSAVYLCASSFGSASTDTQYFGPGTRLTVL.

V gene TRBV4-3 combines with J gene TRBJ2-2; no definite D call. The CDR3 spans 13 residues. The germline V gene encodes CDR1 LGHNA and CDR2 YSLEER. The V gene lost 0 bases and the J gene lost 6 bases, with 5 bases spanning the gap. This CDR3 is CASSQDVAGELFF. In DNA form, the CDR3 reads TGCGCCAGCAGCCAAGACGTGGCCGGGGAGCTGTTTTTT.

CDR3 coding DNA: TGTGCCAGCAGTTTAAGAGATACGCAGTATTTT. It translates to CASSLRDTQYF. The chain has TRBV28 and TRBJ2-3; D ambiguous. CDR1 is MDHEN, CDR2 SYDVKM, per germline. This CDR3 is 11 amino acids long. Trimming removed 2 bases at V and 5 bases at J, with 2 bases between.

Here the CDR3 DNA reads TGTGCCAGCAGCTTGGGCAGTGCCACAGATACGCAGTATTTT. Amino acid sequence: CASSLGSATDTQYF. The chain joins TRBV5-4 to TRBJ2-3; D remains ambiguous. The V end was cut by 0 bases, the J end by 2 bases, with 7 bases between. Germline CDR1 SGHNT, CDR2 YYREEE (reference sequence). This CDR3 region has 14 residues.

This clone was detected a few times. The V and J genes are TRBV6-5 and TRBJ2-7; 7 bases align to TRBD2. CDR3 size: 14 residues. V trimming: 5 bases; J trimming: 7 bases; junction bases outside the gene matches: 11. CDR1 and CDR2 from the germline V gene are MNHEY and SVGAGI. The CDR3 is CASSPRLAGREQYF. CDR3 in DNA: TGTGCCAGCAGTCCTCGACTAGCAGGCAGGGAGCAGTACTTC.

The chain couples TRBV7-2 to TRBJ2-1; 7 bases are a match to TRBD2. The CDR3 runs 16 residues. Trimming at V came to 4 bases and at J to 8 bases, leaving 14 bases not matched to a gene. In germline, CDR1 is SGHTA, CDR2 FQGNSA. Here the CDR3 reads CASSSDSSGEWYEQFF. CDR3 nucleotides: TGTGCCAGCAGCTCGGATTCAAGCGGGGAGTGGTATGAGCAGTTCTTC.

There are a few counts of this clone. The J gene is TRBJ1-2, the V gene TRBV28; weak D call: TRBD1 (6 bases). The CDR3 runs 15 residues. Trimming took 11 bases from V and 8 from J, leaving 27 bases between them. Per the germline V gene, CDR1 is MDHEN and CDR2 is SYDVKM. CDR3: CASLMGAARANGYTF. CDR3 in DNA: TGTGCCTCCCTGATGGGGGCCGCTCGGGCTAACGGCTACACCTTC.

This chain uses TRBV5-4 with TRBJ1-1; tentative D call: TRBD1 (6 bases). V was shortened by 6 bases and J by 6 bases, with 15 bases between the two germline ends. The CDR3 is 13 residues long. Germline CDR1 is SGHNT and CDR2 is YYREEE (reference sequence). CDR3 loop: CASNSGGLSEAFF. In nucleotides, the CDR3 is TGTGCCAGCAACTCGGGGGGCTTATCTGAAGCTTTCTTT.

This clone was seen a single time. The chain joins TRBV5-1 to TRBJ2-5; 7 bases agree with TRBD2. CDR3 length equals 15 residues. Losses at the gene ends were 4 bases for V and 4 bases for J; bases not matched to a gene: 10. From germline, CDR1 is SGHRS and CDR2 YFSETQ. The CDR3 sequence is CASSPDPAGVETQYF. The CDR3, as DNA: TGCGCCAGCAGCCCGGACCCGGCGGGGGTAGAGACCCAGTACTTC. The whole variable domain, remainder taken from reference TRBV5-1 and TRBJ2-5, is KAGVTQTPRYLIKTRGQQVTLSCSPISGHRSVSWYQQTPGQGLQFLFEYFSETQRNKGNFPGRFSGRQFSNSRSEMNVSTLELGDSALYLCASSPDPAGVETQYFGPGTRLLVL.

This chain joins TRBV7-2 and TRBJ2-3; maybe TRBD2 (6 bases). The CDR3 spans 16 residues. Trimming pared 5 bases from V and 3 bases from J, leaving 18 bases between. Per the germline V gene, CDR1 is SGHTA and CDR2 is FQGNSA. The CDR3: CASSRRIGGKTDTQYF. The CDR3 coding sequence is TGTGCCAGCAGCCGTAGGATTGGCGGGAAGACAGATACGCAGTATTTT.

This chain uses TRBV30 with TRBJ1-5; D gene unclear. CDR1 is GTSNPN and CDR2 is SVGIG in the germline V gene (reference sequence). Trimming shortened V by 2 bases and J by 7 bases, and 12 bases separated the two germline ends. The CDR3 contains 13 residues. CDR3 in DNA: TGTGCCTGGAGTCTGGGTGGCGGGCAGCCCCAGCATTTT. Its translation: CAWSLGGGQPQHF.

This clone turned up a few times. The chain carries TRBV28 and TRBJ2-1, with 9 bases that match TRBD2. Germline trimming cut 8 bases from V and 8 bases from J; bases unmatched to any gene: 10. Per germline, CDR1 MDHEN and CDR2 SYDVKM. The CDR3 contains 14 residues. The chain's CDR3 is CASRLGLADHEQFF. CDR3 nucleotide sequence: TGTGCCAGCCGCCTGGGACTAGCTGATCATGAGCAGTTCTTC.

This clone was seen only once. This CDR3 is also generated by other DNA sequences in the sample. The chain employs TRBV4-3 and TRBJ1-5, with a tentative D call TRBD1 (5 bases). V lost 5 bases to trimming and J lost 8 bases, with 13 bases between them. Looked up from germline, CDR1 is LGHNA and CDR2 is YSLEER. This CDR3 has 13 amino acids. The CDR3 nucleotides read TGCGCCAGCAGCTTCTCCCAGGGTGAGCCCCAGCATTTT. Translating gives CASSFSQGEPQHF.

This clone was seen a few times. The chain recombines TRBV6-1 with TRBJ2-2; the D gene is possibly TRBD1 (6 bases). CDR1 and CDR2 (germline): MNHNS, SASEGT. The germline V and J ends were trimmed by 4 bases and 6 bases, with 21 bases remaining between them. This CDR3 comprises 17 residues. CDR3 residues: CASSAKNSAGDAGELFF. DNA for the CDR3: TGTGCCAGCAGTGCGAAGAATAGCGCAGGGGATGCCGGGGAGCTGTTTTTT.

This clone was recorded only once. This sequence joins TRBV5-4 and TRBJ2-7, with 12 bases aligning to TRBD2. This CDR3 spans 15 amino acids. Germline CDR1 is SGHNT and CDR2 is YYREEE (reference sequence). With 3 bases clipped from V and 6 bases from J, the junction kept 7 bases outside the gene matches. The CDR3 here is CASSSPGTSGLEQYF. As DNA, the CDR3 is TGTGCCAGCAGCTCTCCCGGGACTAGCGGGCTCGAGCAGTACTTC. Variable domain in full (rest from reference TRBV5-4 and TRBJ2-7): ETGVTQSPTHLIKTRGQQVTLRCSSQSGHNTVSWYQQALGQGPQFIFQYYREEENGRGNFPPRFSGLQFPNYSSELNVNALELDDSALYLCASSSPGTSGLEQYFGPGTRLTVT.